This T cell receptor (beta chain) came from a study of CD8 T cells in Susac syndrome. V was clipped by 4 bases and J by 9 bases, with 11 bases between them. The CDR3 is 12 amino acids. Germline V CDR1 and CDR2: SGHDN, FVKESK. A quantity of roughly 0.5 to 1 ug RNA underwent reverse transcription using random hexamers. Amplification of TCR beta CDR3 across 54 Vbeta and 13 Jbeta was performed with immunoSEQ multiplex PCR. MiXCR, applied by TCRdb to the immunoSEQ multiplex PCR reads, yields one record per CDR3 protein. The sample yields 300,000 or so distinct CDR3 sequences, about 92% seen once. The genes are TRBV14 and TRBJ2-3; no clear D gene. This TCR was recovered from a human donor with multiple sclerosis. The sequenced sample was CD4+ T cells from PBMCs. This CDR3 reads CASSPLGTTQYF. DNA for the CDR3: TGTGCCAGCAGCCCCCTAGGTACCACGCAGTATTTT.